A selection of T cell receptor beta chains follows, all from one sample in a study of PD-L1 blockade in urothelial cancer. The data were produced by immunoSEQ multiplex PCR, yet TCRdb's version contains in-frame clones alone and is incomplete. Of about 41,000 clones listed, roughly 81% are singletons. Here the sequenced sample was PBMCs, taken around atezolizumab (anti-PD-L1) treatment. The receptors originated from a man in his sixties or seventies with urothelial cancer. Each CDR3 is given with its conserved first and last residue. A D gene is named only where the DNA matches it firmly. The size entry is marked missing in some rows and otherwise reads once, few, many or a size class.

v_call	clone_size	d_call	j_call	cdr3_aa	cdr3_nt
TRBV5-6	few	NA	TRBJ1-2	CASSLAQTNYGYTF	TGTGCCAGCAGCTTGGCTCAGACTAACTATGGCTACACCTTC
TRBV7-9	NA	NA	TRBJ1-2	CASSFGNGNYGYTF	TGTGCCAGCAGCTTTGGAAACGGGAACTATGGCTACACCTTC
TRBV19	few	NA	TRBJ2-2	CASRSAGRYTGELFF	TGTGCCAGTAGGAGTGCGGGAAGGTACACCGGGGAGCTGTTTTTT
TRBV27	few	TRBD1	TRBJ1-1	CASSTTQGKFTEAFF	TGTGCCAGCAGCACTACACAGGGGAAATTCACTGAAGCTTTCTTT
TRBV4-2	NA	NA	TRBJ2-2	CASSQAGDGELFF	TGTGCCAGCAGCCAAGCCGGAGACGGGGAGCTGTTTTTT
TRBV30	NA	NA	TRBJ1-4	CAWSGTPNEKLFF	TGTGCCTGGAGCGGGACACCAAATGAAAAACTGTTTTTT
TRBV7-9	NA	NA	TRBJ2-3	CASSRTRQGADTQYF	TGTGCCAGCAGCCGTACCCGGCAGGGTGCAGATACGCAGTATTTT
TRBV10-3	NA	TRBD2	TRBJ2-7	CAISGGLAGDEQYF	TGTGCCATCAGTGGGGGACTAGCGGGAGACGAGCAGTACTTC
TRBV7-2	NA	NA	TRBJ1-5	CASSLASRDNQPQHF	TGTGCCAGCAGCTTAGCGAGCAGGGACAATCAGCCCCAGCATTTT
TRBV4-2	NA	NA	TRBJ2-2	CASSQTPRSTHGAGELFF	TGTGCCAGCAGCCAGACCCCCCGGTCAACCCACGGGGCCGGGGAGCTGTTTTTT
TRBV7-6	NA	TRBD2	TRBJ2-1	CASSPGTSGYNEQFF	TGTGCCAGCAGCCCCGGGACTAGCGGTTACAATGAGCAGTTCTTC
TRBV5-6	NA	TRBD1	TRBJ1-2	CASSLLRDRGFGGYTF	TGTGCCAGCAGCCTCCTTCGGGACAGGGGATTCGGGGGCTACACCTTC
TRBV5-4	NA	NA	TRBJ2-3	CASSLGLGTDTQYF	TGTGCCAGCAGCTTGGGGCTGGGCACAGATACGCAGTATTTT
TRBV5-1	NA	NA	TRBJ2-7	CASSPRGDGVEQYF	TGCGCCAGCAGCCCTCGCGGGGACGGGGTCGAGCAGTACTTC
TRBV4-2	NA	TRBD2	TRBJ2-5	CASSRGGSGTQETQYF	TGTGCCAGCAGCCGAGGGGGTAGCGGGACCCAAGAGACCCAGTACTTC
TRBV6-1	NA	NA	TRBJ1-4	CASRPGQTTNEKLFF	TGTGCCAGCAGACCTGGACAGACAACTAATGAAAAACTGTTTTTT
TRBV7-3	NA	NA	TRBJ2-3	CASSTNRADTQYF	TGTGCCAGCAGCACAAATCGGGCAGATACGCAGTATTTT
TRBV29-1	NA	TRBD1	TRBJ2-7	CSVERTGTTYEQYF	TGCAGCGTTGAACGGACAGGGACGACCTACGAGCAGTACTTC
TRBV18	NA	TRBD1	TRBJ1-2	CASSPGRPGGYGYTF	TGTGCCAGCTCCCCTGGGAGGCCAGGGGGCTATGGCTACACCTTC
TRBV7-4	NA	TRBD1	TRBJ2-2	CASSLVSDREDTGELFF	TGTGCCAGCAGCTTAGTTTCGGACAGGGAAGACACCGGGGAGCTGTTTTTT
TRBV5-1	NA	NA	TRBJ2-1	CASSLVSGTYNEQFF	TGCGCCAGCAGCTTGGTTAGCGGTACCTACAATGAGCAGTTCTTC
TRBV10-3	NA	NA	TRBJ1-1	CAISNQIQGTEAFF	TGTGCCATCAGCAACCAGATACAGGGCACTGAAGCTTTCTTT
TRBV6-1	once	TRBD1	TRBJ2-2	CASSETGQGGTGELFF	TGTGCCAGCAGTGAAACAGGACAGGGGGGAACCGGGGAGCTGTTTTTT
TRBV7-9	NA	TRBD2	TRBJ2-1	CASSSMGLAGNEQFF	TGTGCCAGCAGCTCCATGGGACTAGCGGGTAATGAGCAGTTCTTC
TRBV7-6	NA	TRBD1	TRBJ2-1	CASSLDRGRVGNEQFF	TGTGCCAGCAGTTTGGACAGGGGGCGTGTGGGCAATGAGCAGTTCTTC
TRBV5-8	NA	NA	TRBJ2-3	CASSLGVPGTDTQYF	TGTGCCAGCAGCTTGGGAGTCCCGGGTACAGATACGCAGTATTTT
TRBV28	NA	NA	TRBJ2-6	CASSFWGTGANVLTF	TGTGCCAGCAGTTTTTGGGGGACAGGGGCCAACGTCCTGACTTTC
TRBV6-5	NA	TRBD2	TRBJ2-3	CASSFLAGGSTDTQYF	TGTGCCAGCAGTTTTCTAGCGGGAGGAAGCACAGATACGCAGTATTTT
TRBV27	NA	NA	TRBJ1-2	CASSLWQGYGYTF	TGTGCCAGCAGTTTATGGCAGGGCTATGGCTACACCTTC
TRBV7-2	NA	NA	TRBJ1-3	CASSPQGNTIYF	TGTGCCAGCAGCCCACAGGGAAACACCATATATTTT
TRBV18	NA	NA	TRBJ1-3	CASSPRGQLSGNTIYF	TGTGCCAGCTCACCTCGCGGACAGCTCTCTGGAAACACCATATATTTT
TRBV6-1	NA	NA	TRBJ1-1	CASSEITGGTEAFF	TGTGCCAGCAGTGAAATTACCGGGGGCACTGAAGCTTTCTTT
TRBV18	NA	TRBD2	TRBJ2-1	CASSLPSGGPAYNEQFF	TGTGCCAGCTCACTACCTTCGGGAGGACCAGCATACAATGAGCAGTTCTTC
TRBV27	NA	NA	TRBJ2-1	CASSVYGEQFF	TGTGCCAGCAGCGTCTACGGTGAGCAGTTCTTC
TRBV5-1	NA	TRBD1	TRBJ2-6	CASSLEGASGANVLTF	TGCGCCAGCAGCTTGGAGGGGGCCTCTGGGGCCAACGTCCTGACTTTC
TRBV18	NA	NA	TRBJ1-5	CASSPTDSNQPQHF	TGTGCCAGCTCACCGACAGATAGCAATCAGCCCCAGCATTTT
TRBV9	few	TRBD2	TRBJ2-1	CASSVTSGRRIYNEQFF	TGTGCCAGCAGCGTCACTAGCGGGAGAAGAATTTACAATGAGCAGTTCTTC
TRBV28	NA	TRBD1	TRBJ2-2	CASSSPGTGGSTGELFF	TGTGCCAGCAGTTCTCCCGGGACAGGGGGGAGCACCGGGGAGCTGTTTTTT
TRBV7-3	NA	NA	TRBJ2-2	CASSLIVNTGELFF	TGTGCCAGCAGCTTAATAGTGAACACCGGGGAGCTGTTTTTT
TRBV25-1	NA	NA	TRBJ2-1	CASSSNRDNPGDEQFF	TGTGCCAGCAGTTCCAACCGGGACAATCCTGGGGATGAGCAGTTCTTC
TRBV19	NA	TRBD2	TRBJ2-7	CASSGTTSGSSYEQYF	TGTGCCAGTAGTGGAACGACTAGCGGGAGCTCCTACGAGCAGTACTTC
TRBV6-5	few	NA	TRBJ2-5	CASTGLETQYF	TGTGCCAGCACCGGGTTAGAGACCCAGTACTTC